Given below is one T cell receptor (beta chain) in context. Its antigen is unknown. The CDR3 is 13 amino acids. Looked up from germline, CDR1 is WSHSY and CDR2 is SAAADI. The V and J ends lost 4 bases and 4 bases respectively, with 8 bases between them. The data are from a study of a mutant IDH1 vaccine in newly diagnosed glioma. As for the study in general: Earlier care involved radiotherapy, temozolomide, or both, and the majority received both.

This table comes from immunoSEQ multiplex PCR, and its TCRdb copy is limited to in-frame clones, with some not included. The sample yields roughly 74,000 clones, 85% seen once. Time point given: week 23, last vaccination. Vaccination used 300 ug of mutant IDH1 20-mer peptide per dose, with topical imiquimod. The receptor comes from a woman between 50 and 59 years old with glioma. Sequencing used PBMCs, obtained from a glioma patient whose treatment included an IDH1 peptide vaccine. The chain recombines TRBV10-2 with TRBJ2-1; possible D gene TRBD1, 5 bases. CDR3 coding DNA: TGCGCCAGCAGTGCAGGGCTATACAATGAGCAGTTCTTC. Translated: CASSAGLYNEQFF.